Listed below are T cell receptor beta chains from one sample, sequenced in a study of blood T cells in healthy people across ages. TCRdb re-derived calls from the 5' RACE reads in MiXCR, one entry per CDR3 protein. The data show around 1.5 million distinct CDR3 sequences, around 55% seen once. What was sequenced was blood. The receptors here all came from a man aged 18 to 35 in good health. Each CDR3 is given with its conserved first and last residue. The order of the fields is D gene, clone size, V gene, J gene, CDR3 DNA, CDR3 protein. The D gene is left open where the match is weak. Only part of the rows carry a size: once, few, many, or a class if the clone is expanded.

d_gene: TRBD2
abundance: NA
v_gene: TRBV4-1
j_gene: TRBJ2-5
CDR3nt: TGCGCCAGCAGCTCCTGGCGGGGGGGCCAAGAGACCCAGTACTTC
CDR3aa: CASSSWRGGQETQYF

d_gene: NA
abundance: few
v_gene: TRBV18
j_gene: TRBJ2-3
CDR3nt: TGTGCCAGCTCACCACGAGATCAGAACACAGATACGCAGTATTTT
CDR3aa: CASSPRDQNTDTQYF

d_gene: TRBD1
abundance: NA
v_gene: TRBV20-1
j_gene: TRBJ2-7
CDR3nt: TGCAGTGCTAGCCCCGGTGACAGGGGGGCCTACGAGCAGTACTTC
CDR3aa: CSASPGDRGAYEQYF

d_gene: NA
abundance: NA
v_gene: TRBV5-5
j_gene: TRBJ2-7
CDR3nt: TGTGCCAGCAGCTTGGTACAGGGTCGTGACGAGCAGTACTTC
CDR3aa: CASSLVQGRDEQYF

d_gene: NA
abundance: NA
v_gene: TRBV14
j_gene: TRBJ2-7
CDR3nt: TGTGCCAGCAGCCGGGACACAGTGAACTACGAGCAGTACTTC
CDR3aa: CASSRDTVNYEQYF

d_gene: TRBD1
abundance: once
v_gene: TRBV11-2
j_gene: TRBJ2-1
CDR3nt: TGTGCCAGCAGCTTATATGTGACAGGGGGCGGAGGTGAGCAGTTCTTC
CDR3aa: CASSLYVTGGGGEQFF

d_gene: TRBD1
abundance: NA
v_gene: TRBV7-2
j_gene: TRBJ1-1
CDR3nt: TGTGCCAGCAGCTTAGCCCCCGGGACAGCCCTTGCAGCTTTCTTT
CDR3aa: CASSLAPGTALAAFF

d_gene: NA
abundance: few
v_gene: TRBV28
j_gene: TRBJ2-1
CDR3nt: TGTGCCAGCAGTGTTCGGACGGACAATGAGCAGTTCTTC
CDR3aa: CASSVRTDNEQFF

d_gene: NA
abundance: NA
v_gene: TRBV29-1
j_gene: TRBJ2-2
CDR3nt: TGCAGCGTTGAATTGGGCAGTTACACCGGGGAGCTGTTTTTT
CDR3aa: CSVELGSYTGELFF

d_gene: TRBD1
abundance: NA
v_gene: TRBV7-8
j_gene: TRBJ2-5
CDR3nt: TGTGCCAGCAGCTTAGGCGGGACAGGGTCGGAGACCCAGTACTTC
CDR3aa: CASSLGGTGSETQYF

d_gene: NA
abundance: NA
v_gene: TRBV25-1
j_gene: TRBJ2-7
CDR3nt: TGTGCCAGCAGTCCGGACAGCGTAAACTACGAGCAGTACTTC
CDR3aa: CASSPDSVNYEQYF

d_gene: NA
abundance: few
v_gene: TRBV27
j_gene: TRBJ1-1
CDR3nt: TGTGCCAGCAGTTTGAACCCCGCGGCAAACACTGAAGCTTTCTTT
CDR3aa: CASSLNPAANTEAFF

d_gene: NA
abundance: NA
v_gene: TRBV6-1
j_gene: TRBJ1-5
CDR3nt: TGTGCCAGCAGTGAAAGGGGCAGGGAGCATCAGCCCCAGCATTTT
CDR3aa: CASSERGREHQPQHF

d_gene: NA
abundance: NA
v_gene: TRBV27
j_gene: TRBJ2-7
CDR3nt: TGTGCCAGCAGTGTAAGGATGGGTACATACGAGCAGTACTTC
CDR3aa: CASSVRMGTYEQYF

d_gene: NA
abundance: few
v_gene: TRBV20-1
j_gene: TRBJ2-5
CDR3nt: TGCAGTGCTAGAAGGATTCGGCAGGGAGTCGAGACCCAGTACTTC
CDR3aa: CSARRIRQGVETQYF

d_gene: NA
abundance: NA
v_gene: TRBV28
j_gene: TRBJ2-5
CDR3nt: TGTGCCAGCAGTTTAAAACCGTTTGGGACCCAGTACTTC
CDR3aa: CASSLKPFGTQYF